Shown below are 5 T cell receptor beta chains from a single sample sequenced in a study of T cell responses to AZD1222 COVID-19 vaccine. The protocol was immunoSEQ multiplex PCR, while the TCRdb copy is restricted to in-frame clones and leaves out a portion. The repertoire has around 180,000 clones, around 93% of them found once; the top ten carry roughly a tenth. The source material was peripheral blood, sampled on day 0 of AZD1222 vaccination. The source of these receptors is an adult in good health.

The genes are TRBV10-3 and TRBJ1-6, with TRBD1 matching 7 bases. Germline CDR1 is ENHRY and CDR2 is SYGVKD. The CDR3 has 14 amino acids. V lost 8 bases to trimming and J lost 6 bases; unmatched junction nucleotides: 7. Here the CDR3 reads CAIRQGASNSPLHF. The CDR3 coding sequence is TGTGCCATCCGACAGGGCGCGAGTAATTCACCCCTCCACTTT.

The chain carries TRBV28 and TRBJ1-2; 7 nucleotides match TRBD1. Germline CDR1 and CDR2: MDHEN and SYDVKM. V gave up 1 base and J gave up 7 bases; unmatched junction bases: 3. The CDR3 consists of 13 residues. DNA for the CDR3: TGTGCCAGCAGTTTATACAGGGGAGCTGGCTACACCTTC. Its protein product is CASSLYRGAGYTF.

This clone has only one observation. The V call is TRBV27, the J call TRBJ1-2; no clear D gene. Germline V lookup: CDR1 MNHEY, CDR2 SMNVEV (reference sequence). Trimming cost V 4 bases and J 7 bases, with 10 bases left between them. The CDR3 has 12 residues. The CDR3 sequence is CASSSWTSGYTF. In DNA form, the CDR3 reads TGTGCCAGCAGTTCGTGGACGTCTGGCTACACCTTC.

This clone showed up just once. The chain combines TRBV5-1 with TRBJ2-2; D may be TRBD1 (5 bases). V lost 4 bases to trimming and J lost 1 base, with 8 bases between them. Germline CDR1 is SGHRS and CDR2 is YFSETQ. CDR3 size: 14 residues. The CDR3 DNA follows: TGCGCCAGCAGCGAAGGACAGAACACCGGGGAGCTGTTTTTT. It encodes CASSEGQNTGELFF.

This clone was recorded once. The CDR3 protein is CASSGRLAGTTDTQYF. The CDR3 DNA follows: TGCGCCAGCAGTGGTAGACTAGCGGGCACTACAGATACGCAGTATTTT. The V gene is TRBV10-1, the J gene TRBJ2-3, with TRBD2 matching 10 bases. The CDR3 extends over 16 amino acids. The V gene end was trimmed by 4 bases and the J gene end by 3 bases; junction bases not matched to a gene: 7. CDR1 and CDR2 from the germline V gene are WNHNN and SYGVQD (reference sequence).